This TCR beta chain was captured by sequencing in a study of cytomegalovirus exposure and HLA in healthy donors (TCRdb year 2017). For the wider study: An earlier analysis of some 600 of the donors reported about 260 Gb of sequence data and 100 million to 120 million unique TCR beta sequences obtained from about 179 million T cells. Alongside the repertoire data, information on donor age, sex, ethnicity and CMV serostatus was compiled. An earlier analysis of approximately 500 of the donors applied high-throughput TCR beta sequencing to assess whether each TCR beta V gene segment acted as functional or pseudogenic. An early release that covered about 640 HLA-typed donors contained around 300 gigabases of sequencing data and 75 million to 100 million unique TCR sequences. Of the 350 to 450 genotyped donors, roughly 76% were placed in the genetic ancestry cluster associated with self-reported Caucasian donors. Across under 500 genotyped donors of the cohort, an average of about 240,000 unique TCR beta nucleotide sequences per donor were sequenced, and roughly 18% of those sequences were non-productive. The study aimed to test whether signatures of past pathogen exposure could be identified by cataloging public T cell receptors. The number of donors typed differed by locus, with 629-630 for A, B, C, DRB1 and DQB1, roughly 520 for DQA1, nearly 610 for DPA1, and 450 to 480 for DPB1. Every repertoire in the discovery cohort had been generated on one and the same sequencing platform. Besides the first cohort of roughly 640 subjects, a separate validation cohort made up of 120 different subjects was used. High-throughput TCR immunosequencing, statistical association of individual TCRs with disease status, and machine learning were combined to predict cytomegalovirus infection status. Class I and class II HLA loci were covered by the typing at four-digit resolution. In a later analysis, previously published TCR beta repertoires from roughly 710 donors were re-analyzed and high-resolution HLA genotyping was added so that TCR occurrence patterns could be studied. The later analysis used no new phenotypic data to find candidate immune exposures, relying instead on TCR beta sequences and their occurrence across donors. Four to six DR-DQ haplotypes were handled as single units for association and clustering, since linkage in the cohort was strong. The study profiled the T cell repertoires of 666 subjects by immunosequencing and related them to cytomegalovirus serostatus. A later genetic analysis took genome-wide SNP genotypes for about 55% of the 666 donors and used that subset as a discovery cohort.

About this clone itself: Its antigen is not yet known. Base qualities are not provided; no much larger clone lies one nucleotide away.

The library was obtained by the immunoSEQ multiplex PCR assay. For the multiplex PCR, a mixture combining 60 forward primers for TCR Vbeta segments and 13 reverse primers for TCR Jbeta segments was used. The CDR3 region of rearranged TCR beta genes was amplified from genomic DNA with a multiplex PCR assay. The amplified TCR beta libraries were sequenced on the Illumina HiSeq System as 87-base-pair reads. The source study handled its data this way. A later analysis counted about 80 million unique TCR beta chains across the 640 or so repertoires, and some 11 million of these chains were shared by at least two donors. A nearest-neighbor algorithm error-corrected the raw reads and collapsed the reads into unique sequences, merging closely related sequences to remove PCR and sequencing errors. CDR3 sequences were aligned to IMGT reference sequences to assign V, D and J gene segments. Each retained sequence needed at least a six-nucleotide match to both a V gene segment and a J gene segment. Rearrangements were classified as productive when the CDR3 lacked stop codons and remained in frame with V and J, and all other rearrangements were classified as non-productive. Following IMGT convention, CDR3 was defined as the stretch from the second conserved V-encoded cysteine up to the conserved J-encoded phenylalanine. The earlier analysis of about 590 of the donors excluded sequences that lacked an unambiguous match to a single V gene segment. In an earlier analysis of a few hundred of the donors, V segments were called functional above 56.7% productive rearrangements and were called segregating when the between-donor standard deviation exceeded 5%. A statistical classification framework was built to diagnose cytomegalovirus status from the catalog of TCR beta chain sequences. In a later analysis, TCR nucleotide sequences were compared against IMGT/GENE-DB human TR gene sequences so that V and J genes could be assigned. The TCRdist pipeline was used in a later analysis to assign CDR3 sequences and most-parsimonious VDJ recombination scenarios. In a later analysis, each TCR beta chain was defined by its CDR3 amino acid sequence together with its V-gene family, and reads lacking a unique V-gene family were excluded. In a later analysis, around 650 highly shared, low-generation-probability nucleotide sequences were removed to address suspected cross-contamination and a sequencing artifact. In a later analysis, a clonal expansion index for each public chain was calculated from normalized within-repertoire ranks of inferred template counts. In a later analysis, generation probabilities were computed with a VDJ recombination model fitted to out-of-frame rearrangements, and the resulting probabilities were checked against IGoR. In a later analysis, hypergeometric tests were used to score TCR-TCR, TCR-HLA and TCR-CMV co-occurrence, with a repertoire-size bias correction applied to TCR pairs. To estimate false discovery rates, a later analysis permuted the HLA or CMV assignments 20 times. In a later analysis, co-occurring TCRs were grouped with DBSCAN, and TCRdist sequence similarity was added when clustering was performed within HLA-allele-positive subsets. Repertoires with fewer than 30,000 or more than 120,000 public chains were left out of co-occurrence clustering, as were five repertoires with anomalous nucleotide sharing. TCRdb stores this immuneACCESS table with in-frame sequences only. Part of the clones is absent; in the studies checked, under half of the shortfall reflects unresolved V genes, and no reason is known for the rest. V and J calls and clone size are given by that table; D and trimming were obtained from the DNA. The table for this sample lists 160,000 or so clones; around 77% of them were counted only once. Jointly, the top ten make up 1% of the sample.

In total, over 600 healthy bone marrow donors made up the cohort. At the time of sampling, all cohort members were nominally healthy, though unrecorded immune exposures were likely present. The donor tested CMV seronegative, placing the donor among the approximately 360 seronegative members of the cohort. Every donor gave a peripheral blood sample, and the peripheral blood mononuclear cells from that sample were used for TCR beta sequencing. The Qiagen DNeasy Blood Extraction Kit was used to extract genomic DNA from the blood cell samples. Study-wide conclusions, independent of this receptor: HLA typing was unavailable for some donors at each locus, so association tests used only the typed subset. A later analysis found that HLA-associated TCR beta chains were more clonally expanded and had lower generation probabilities than equally common non-associated chains. According to a later analysis, parvovirus B19, influenza, CMV and Epstein-Barr virus appeared linked to several top co-occurrence clusters. The classifier was reported to diagnose cytomegalovirus status with high specificity and sensitivity in both the original and validation cohorts. According to a later analysis, most CMV-associated TCR beta chains appeared to be HLA-restricted, and the HLA associations seemed to be driven largely by CMV exposure. In vitro tests confirmed that a few of the cytomegalovirus-associated TCR beta chains recognize cytomegalovirus antigens. A later analysis associated about 16,000 TCR beta sequences with specific HLA alleles at a false discovery rate of 0.05. Strong co-occurrence of HLA alleles, especially DR and DQ, made assigning TCR associations to individual alleles difficult. The cohort was sequenced for TCR beta chains only, and without alpha or paired-chain data the features that could be detected were limited. In the study, around 150 TCR beta chains were listed as associated with cytomegalovirus. Because the 87-base-pair reads could not distinguish some IMGT-functional V segments, including TRBV6-2 and TRBV6-3, those segments were excluded. Because counts were too low, about 15 rarely observed V segments, including chromosome 9 orphons, were left out of the earlier analysis of some 600 of the donors. Correlated functional status among segregating V segments might reflect linkage disequilibrium, but an unknown experimental factor could not be ruled out. According to a later genetic analysis, donors in an Asian-associated ancestry cluster had fewer N-insertions in productive TCRs than the approximately 710-donor mean. A later genetic analysis associated a missense DCLRE1C variant with V-gene and J-gene trimming of TCR beta chains, and an independent cohort replicated the association. For the cohort, immune exposure information was limited to CMV serostatus. The authors suggested that the approach could potentially be extended to other disease states and immunological phenotypes. In a later analysis, TCR association rates were found to vary across HLA loci, with the most associated TCRs seen for DRB1 alleles and the fewest for HLA-C alleles. Sequencing depth was assumed to be roughly uniform across donors in the presence/absence analyses, though that assumption may not hold. A further reported finding was that TCR beta sequences accurately predicted the HLA-A and HLA-B alleles for most subjects in the first cohort. A cluster of highly shared sequence variants was judged likely to represent a technical artifact of the sequencing pipeline. An earlier analysis of approximately 590 of the donors showed that most TCR beta V segments appeared in productive rearrangements either about 87% or about 30% of the time, which broadly matched IMGT annotations. Most TCR sequences were seen in very few donors, while some public TCRs were found in many individuals.

From the cysteine through the phenylalanine, the CDR3 covers 15 amino acids. Of all the DNA, just the CDR3 is kept, 45 bases in frame from base 1. CDR1 is given as SEHNR and CDR2 as FQNEAQ, both from the germline V gene (reference sequence). Trimming accounts for 1 base at V and 1 base at J, while the number of junction bases matched to no gene is 3. The chain employs TRBV7-9 and TRBJ1-1; 7 central nucleotides agree with TRBD1. The sequencing input was PBMCs. The receptor comes from a woman in her forties in good health and CMV-seronegative. The CDR3 sequence is CASSLGGQKNTEAFF. The bases are TGTGCCAGCAGCTTAGGGGGACAGAAGAACACTGAAGCTTTCTTT.